This note documents a single T cell receptor beta chain sequence. The V and J ends lost 3 bases and 0 bases respectively, with 10 bases between them. The CDR3 spans 15 residues. CDR1 SGHTA and CDR2 FQGNSA come from the germline V gene. The table came from immunoSEQ multiplex PCR; TCRdb's copy has only in-frame clones and leaves some out. The repertoire has 65,000 to 95,000 clones, around 87% of them found once; the top ten carry roughly 20%. The data are from a study of control samples from healthy donors and cancer patients. The sequence was obtained from a middle-aged man in good health. Input material: blood. The chain employs TRBV7-2 and TRBJ2-3, with D tentatively TRBD1 (5 bases). CDR3 amino acids: CASSFWGPSTDTQYF. CDR3 in DNA: TGTGCCAGCAGCTTTTGGGGCCCAAGCACAGATACGCAGTATTTT. Full variable domain (remainder filled in from reference TRBV7-2 and TRBJ2-3): GAGVSQSPSNKVTEKGKDVELRCDPISGHTALYWYRQSLGQGLEFLIYFQGNSAPDKSGLPSDRFSAERTGGSVSTLTIQRTQQEDSAVYLCASSFWGPSTDTQYFGPGTRLTVL.